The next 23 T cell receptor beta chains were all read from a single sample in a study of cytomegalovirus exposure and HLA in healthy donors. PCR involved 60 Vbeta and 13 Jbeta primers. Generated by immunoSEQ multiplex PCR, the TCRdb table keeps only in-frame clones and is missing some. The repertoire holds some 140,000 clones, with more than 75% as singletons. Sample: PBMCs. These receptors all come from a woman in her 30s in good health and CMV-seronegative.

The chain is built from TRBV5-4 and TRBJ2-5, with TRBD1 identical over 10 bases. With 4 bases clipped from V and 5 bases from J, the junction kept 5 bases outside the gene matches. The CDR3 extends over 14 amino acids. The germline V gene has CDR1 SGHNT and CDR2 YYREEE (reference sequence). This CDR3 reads CASSMTGGPETQYF. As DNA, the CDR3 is TGTGCCAGCAGCATGACAGGGGGCCCCGAGACCCAGTACTTC.

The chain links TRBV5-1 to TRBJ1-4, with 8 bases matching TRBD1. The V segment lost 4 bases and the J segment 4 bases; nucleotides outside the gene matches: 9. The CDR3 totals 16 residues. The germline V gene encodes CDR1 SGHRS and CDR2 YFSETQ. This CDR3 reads CASSATGTGINEKLFF. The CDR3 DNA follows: TGCGCCAGCAGCGCCACCGGGACAGGTATTAATGAAAAACTGTTTTTT.

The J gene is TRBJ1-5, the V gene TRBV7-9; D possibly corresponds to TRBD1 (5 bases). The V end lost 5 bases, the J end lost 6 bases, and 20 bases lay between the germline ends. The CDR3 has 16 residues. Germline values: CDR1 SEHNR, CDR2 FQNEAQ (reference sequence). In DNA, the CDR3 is TGTGCCAGCAGCGACAGTGGGGGGGAAATTCGTCAGCCCCAGCATTTT. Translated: CASSDSGGEIRQPQHF.

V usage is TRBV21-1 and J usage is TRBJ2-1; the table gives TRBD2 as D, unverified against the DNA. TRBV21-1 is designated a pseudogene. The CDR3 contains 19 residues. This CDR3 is CASSKYSGGAGRTYNEQFF. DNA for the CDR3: TGTGCCAGCAGCAAATATAGCGGGGGGGCCGGGAGAACCTACAATGAGCAGTTCTTC.

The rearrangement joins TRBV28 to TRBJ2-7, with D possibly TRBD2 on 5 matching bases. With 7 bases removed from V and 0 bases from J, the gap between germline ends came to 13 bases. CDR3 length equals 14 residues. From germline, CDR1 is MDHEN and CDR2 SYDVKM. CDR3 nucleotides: TGTGCCAGCATTCGGCAAGGGAGCTCCTACGAGCAGTACTTC. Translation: CASIRQGSSYEQYF.

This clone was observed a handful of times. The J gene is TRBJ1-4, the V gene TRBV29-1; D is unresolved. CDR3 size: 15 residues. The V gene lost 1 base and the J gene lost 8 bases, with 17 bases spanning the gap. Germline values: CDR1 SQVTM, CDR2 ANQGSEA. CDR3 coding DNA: TGCAGCGTTGAAGGCGGTGTGGATTCCCGGGAAAAACTGTTTTTT. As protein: CSVEGGVDSREKLFF.

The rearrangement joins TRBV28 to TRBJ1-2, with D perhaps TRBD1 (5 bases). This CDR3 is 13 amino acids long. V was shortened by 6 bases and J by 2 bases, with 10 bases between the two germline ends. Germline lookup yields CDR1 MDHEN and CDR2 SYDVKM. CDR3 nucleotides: TGTGCCAGCAGAAACGACAGCAACTATGGCTACACCTTC. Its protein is CASRNDSNYGYTF.

The CDR3 DNA reads as TGTGCCAGCAGTCCGCAGCTGAGGACAGGGGGCTCCTACAATGAGCAGTTCTTC. This gives the protein CASSPQLRTGGSYNEQFF. The chain has TRBV14 and TRBJ2-1, with 10 bases fitting TRBD1. This CDR3 is built from 18 residues. Losses at the gene ends were 6 bases for V and 0 bases for J; bases not matched to a gene: 11. The germline gives CDR1 SGHDN, CDR2 FVKESK.

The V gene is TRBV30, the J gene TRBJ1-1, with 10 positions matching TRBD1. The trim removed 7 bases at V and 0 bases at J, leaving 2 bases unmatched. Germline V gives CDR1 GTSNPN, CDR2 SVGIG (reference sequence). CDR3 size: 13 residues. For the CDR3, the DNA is TGTGCCTTGACAGGGGGCATGAACACTGAAGCTTTCTTT. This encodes CALTGGMNTEAFF.

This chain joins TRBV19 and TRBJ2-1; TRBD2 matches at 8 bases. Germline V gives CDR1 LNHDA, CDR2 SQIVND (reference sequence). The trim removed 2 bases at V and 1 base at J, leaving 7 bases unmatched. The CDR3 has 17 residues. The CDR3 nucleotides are TGTGCCAGTAGTATATCACCCGGGACTAGGTCCTACAATGAGCAGTTCTTC. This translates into CASSISPGTRSYNEQFF.

CDR3 in DNA: TGCAGCGCTGGGCGTGGGGCGGCGAACACTGAAGCTTTCTTT. This sequence encodes CSAGRGAANTEAFF. The V and J genes are TRBV29-1 and TRBJ1-1; perhaps TRBD1 as D (5 bases). The CDR3 runs to 14 residues. In germline, CDR1 is SQVTM, CDR2 ANQGSEA. V lost 7 bases and J lost 1, with 16 bases in between.

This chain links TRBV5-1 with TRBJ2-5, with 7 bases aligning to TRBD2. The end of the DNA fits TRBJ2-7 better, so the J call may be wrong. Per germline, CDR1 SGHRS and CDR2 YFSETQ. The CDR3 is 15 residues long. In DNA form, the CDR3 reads TGCGCCAGCAGGGGACGGGAGGCCAATTACTACGAGCAGTACTTC. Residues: CASRGREANYYEQYF.

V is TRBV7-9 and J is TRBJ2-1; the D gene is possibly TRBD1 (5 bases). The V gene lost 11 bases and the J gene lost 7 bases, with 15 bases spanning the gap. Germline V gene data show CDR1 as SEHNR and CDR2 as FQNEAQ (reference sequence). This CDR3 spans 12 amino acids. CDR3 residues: CAYAPQGNEQFF. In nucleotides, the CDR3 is TGTGCCTACGCACCCCAGGGAAATGAGCAGTTCTTC.

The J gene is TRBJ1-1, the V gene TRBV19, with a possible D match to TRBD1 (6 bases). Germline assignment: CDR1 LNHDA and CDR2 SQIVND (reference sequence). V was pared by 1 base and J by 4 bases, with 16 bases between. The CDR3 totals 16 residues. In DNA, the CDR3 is TGTGCCAGTAGTATAGGGGGGCGGTGGTTCCGCACTGAAGCTTTCTTT. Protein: CASSIGGRWFRTEAFF.

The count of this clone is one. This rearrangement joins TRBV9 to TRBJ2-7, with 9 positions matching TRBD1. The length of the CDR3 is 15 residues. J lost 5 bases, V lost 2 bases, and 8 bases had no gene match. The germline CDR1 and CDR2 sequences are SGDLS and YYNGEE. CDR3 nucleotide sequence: TGTGCCAGCAGCGTTTTGGGACAGGGAATTAACGAGCAGTACTTC. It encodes CASSVLGQGINEQYF.

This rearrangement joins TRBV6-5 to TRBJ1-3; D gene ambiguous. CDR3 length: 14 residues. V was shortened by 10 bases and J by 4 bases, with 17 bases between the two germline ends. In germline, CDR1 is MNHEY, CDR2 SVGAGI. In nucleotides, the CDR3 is TGTGCCACCGGAGCCGGGTGGCCCGGAAACACCATATATTTT. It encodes CATGAGWPGNTIYF.

The CDR3 region has the DNA TGTGCCAGCAGCTCCGGGACAGGGACCAATGAGCAGTTCTTC. Protein: CASSSGTGTNEQFF. J is TRBJ2-1 and V is TRBV5-4; the match to TRBD1 covers 9 bases. In germline, CDR1 is SGHNT, CDR2 YYREEE (reference sequence). Trimming cost V 3 bases and J 6 bases; bases outside gene matches: 4. The CDR3 runs to 14 residues. Complete variable domain (other parts from reference TRBV5-4 and TRBJ2-1): ETGVTQSPTHLIKTRGQQVTLRCSSQSGHNTVSWYQQALGQGPQFIFQYYREEENGRGNFPPRFSGLQFPNYSSELNVNALELDDSALYLCASSSGTGTNEQFFGPGTRLTVL.

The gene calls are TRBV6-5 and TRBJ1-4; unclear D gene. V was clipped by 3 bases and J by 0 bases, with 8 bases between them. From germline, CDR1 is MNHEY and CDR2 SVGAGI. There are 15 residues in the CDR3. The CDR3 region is CASSYSLATNEKLFF. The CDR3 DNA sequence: TGTGCCAGCAGTTATAGCCTTGCAACTAATGAAAAACTGTTTTTT.

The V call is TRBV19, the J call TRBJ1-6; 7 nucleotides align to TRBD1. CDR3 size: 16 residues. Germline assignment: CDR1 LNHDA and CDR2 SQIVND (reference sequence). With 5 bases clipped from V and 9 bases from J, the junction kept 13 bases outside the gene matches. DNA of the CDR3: TGTGCCAGTAGTGCGAAGACGACAGGGTCAGGTTCACCCCTCCACTTT. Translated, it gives CASSAKTTGSGSPLHF.

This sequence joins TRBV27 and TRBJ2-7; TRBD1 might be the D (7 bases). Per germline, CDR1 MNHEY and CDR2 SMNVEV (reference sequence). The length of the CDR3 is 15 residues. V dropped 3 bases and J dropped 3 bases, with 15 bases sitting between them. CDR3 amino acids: CASSFGGGDGYEQYF. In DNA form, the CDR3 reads TGTGCCAGCAGTTTTGGAGGGGGCGACGGCTACGAGCAGTACTTC.

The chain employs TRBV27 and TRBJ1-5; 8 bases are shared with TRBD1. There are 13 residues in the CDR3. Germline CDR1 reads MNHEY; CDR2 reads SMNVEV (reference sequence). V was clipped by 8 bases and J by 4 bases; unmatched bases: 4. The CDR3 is CASADRGNQPQHF. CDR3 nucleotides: TGTGCCAGCGCCGACAGGGGTAATCAGCCCCAGCATTTT.

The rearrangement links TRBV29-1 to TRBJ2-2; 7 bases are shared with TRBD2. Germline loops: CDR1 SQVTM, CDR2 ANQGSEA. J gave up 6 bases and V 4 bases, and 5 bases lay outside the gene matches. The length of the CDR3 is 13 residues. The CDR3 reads CSVAVGGAGELFF. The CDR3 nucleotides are TGCAGCGTTGCAGTGGGGGGGGCCGGGGAGCTGTTTTTT.

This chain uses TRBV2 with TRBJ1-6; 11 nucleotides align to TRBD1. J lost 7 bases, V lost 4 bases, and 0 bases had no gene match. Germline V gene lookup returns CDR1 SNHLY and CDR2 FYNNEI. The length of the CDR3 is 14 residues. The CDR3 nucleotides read TGTGCCAGCAGTGGGGACAGGGGGAATTCACCCCTCCACTTT. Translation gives CASSGDRGNSPLHF.